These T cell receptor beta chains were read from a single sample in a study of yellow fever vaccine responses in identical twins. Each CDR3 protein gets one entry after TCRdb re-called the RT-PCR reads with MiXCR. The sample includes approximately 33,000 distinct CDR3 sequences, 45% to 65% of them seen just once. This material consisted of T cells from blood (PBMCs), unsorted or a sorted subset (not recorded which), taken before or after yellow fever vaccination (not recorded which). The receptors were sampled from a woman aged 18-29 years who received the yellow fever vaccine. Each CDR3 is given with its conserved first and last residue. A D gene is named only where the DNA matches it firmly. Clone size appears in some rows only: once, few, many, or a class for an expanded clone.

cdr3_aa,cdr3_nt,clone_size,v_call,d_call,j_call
CASSSPGTAYEQYF,TGTGCCAGCAGTTCGCCCGGGACAGCCTACGAGCAGTACTTC,-,TRBV28,TRBD1,TRBJ2-7
CSAKTGDTGELFF,TGCAGTGCTAAGACAGGAGACACCGGGGAGCTGTTTTTT,few,TRBV20-1,-,TRBJ2-2
CASNYSGLAGRSYNEEFF,TGTGCCAGCAATTACTCTGGCCTAGCGGGACGCTCCTACAATGAGGAGTTCTTC,-,TRBV6-2/TRBV6-3,TRBD2,TRBJ2-1
CSVEVRALGLLLGNEQFF,TGCAGCGTTGAAGTTCGCGCCCTTGGACTTTTACTTGGCAATGAGCAGTTCTTC,-,TRBV29-1,-,TRBJ2-1
CATSRDLTAYNEQFF,TGTGCCACCAGCAGAGATCTGACAGCCTACAATGAGCAGTTCTTC,-,TRBV15,-,TRBJ2-1
CASSLSVAGTLNTGELFF,TGCGCCAGCAGCCTGTCGGTTGCCGGGACATTGAACACCGGGGAGCTGTTTTTT,-,TRBV5-1,-,TRBJ2-2
CASRSTSTDTQYF,TGTGCCAGCAGATCTACTAGCACAGATACGCAGTATTTT,few,TRBV28,-,TRBJ2-3
CASSRGQGTLSETQYF,TGCGCCAGCAGCCGAGGACAGGGAACCCTTTCAGAGACCCAGTACTTC,-,TRBV4-1,TRBD1,TRBJ2-5
CASSLDGTNYGYTF,TGCGCCAGCAGCTTGGATGGTACAAACTATGGCTACACCTTC,-,TRBV5-1,-,TRBJ1-2
CASSLGQLNSPLHF,TGTGCCAGTAGTTTGGGACAACTTAATTCACCCCTCCACTTT,-,TRBV19,-,TRBJ1-6
CASSTSYGYTF,TGTGCCAGCAGCACCAGCTATGGCTACACCTTC,once,TRBV6-1,-,TRBJ1-2
CASSVQSFQHF,TGTGCCAGCAGTGTTCAGTCCTTCCAGCATTTT,few,TRBV2,-,TRBJ1-5
CATSDSGTSGRFYNEQFF,TGTGCCACCAGTGATTCCGGGACTAGCGGGAGATTTTACAATGAGCAGTTCTTC,-,TRBV24-1,TRBD2,TRBJ2-1
CASRTSGSYEQYF,TGTGCCAGCAGGACTAGCGGCTCCTACGAGCAGTACTTC,-,TRBV13,TRBD2,TRBJ2-7
CASSSRAYPRFLDEQFF,TGTGCCAGCAGCTCAAGGGCATACCCCCGGTTTTTGGATGAGCAGTTCTTC,-,TRBV11-2,-,TRBJ2-1
CASSPMGMGGGSFYEQYF,TGTGCCAGCAGTCCTATGGGTATGGGGGGCGGATCCTTCTACGAGCAGTACTTC,few,TRBV6-1,-,TRBJ2-7
CASSEQGDQPQHF,TGTGCCAGCAGTGAACAGGGTGATCAGCCCCAGCATTTT,-,TRBV2,-,TRBJ1-5
CASSMTGPTGELFF,TGTGCCAGCAGTATGACAGGACCTACCGGGGAGCTGTTTTTT,few,TRBV11-1,-,TRBJ2-2
CASSAGTSGLSSYEQYF,TGCGCCAGCAGTGCCGGGACTAGCGGATTGAGCTCCTACGAGCAGTACTTC,-,TRBV10-1,TRBD2,TRBJ2-7
CASSDEGRAAFF,TGCGCCAGCAGTGACGAGGGGAGGGCAGCTTTCTTT,-,TRBV10-1,-,TRBJ1-1
CSVDGLHEQFF,TGCAGCGTTGACGGGCTCCATGAGCAGTTCTTC,once,TRBV29-1,-,TRBJ2-1
CASSESRGRAYNEQFF,TGTGCCAGCAGTGAATCCCGCGGGAGGGCCTACAATGAGCAGTTCTTC,few,TRBV25-1,TRBD2,TRBJ2-1
CAISPRDLQETQYF,TGTGCCATCTCCCCGAGGGATCTCCAAGAGACCCAGTACTTC,-,TRBV10-3,-,TRBJ2-5
CASSQARNQPQHF,TGCGCCAGCAGCCAAGCGAGGAATCAGCCCCAGCATTTT,-,TRBV4-1,-,TRBJ1-5
CAGSEGAGRNQPQHF,TGTGCCGGCAGTGAAGGGGCAGGGCGCAATCAGCCCCAGCATTTT,-,TRBV6-1,-,TRBJ1-5
CATGLAGLTDTQYF,TGTGCCACGGGCTTAGCGGGCCTCACAGATACGCAGTATTTT,-,TRBV11-1,TRBD2,TRBJ2-3
CASSPQKVAITDTEAFF,TGCGCCAGCAGTCCCCAAAAGGTAGCTATCACGGACACTGAAGCTTTCTTT,-,TRBV23-1,-,TRBJ1-1
CASSPRLTATNEKLFF,TGTGCCAGCTCACCGCGATTGACAGCAACTAATGAAAAACTGTTTTTT,few,TRBV18,-,TRBJ1-4
CATSDLYRDYGYTF,TGTGCCACCAGTGATTTGTACAGGGACTACGGCTACACCTTC,-,TRBV24-1,-,TRBJ1-2
CASSPEISGVYNEQFF,TGTGCCAGCAGCCCCGAGATTTCGGGAGTGTACAATGAGCAGTTCTTC,-,TRBV3-1,-,TRBJ2-1
CASSPPQGGNTIYF,TGCGCCAGCAGCCCCCCCCAGGGTGGAAACACCATATATTTT,once,TRBV4-1,-,TRBJ1-3
CASREALGTGELFF,TGCGCCAGTAGGGAGGCCTTGGGCACCGGGGAGCTGTTTTTT,-,TRBV10-1,-,TRBJ2-2
CASSYSYGTGPQNTEAFF,TGTGCCAGCAGTTACTCTTACGGGACAGGGCCTCAGAACACTGAAGCTTTCTTT,once,TRBV6-5,TRBD1,TRBJ1-1
CASNHRGLTEAFF,TGTGCCAGCAACCACAGGGGGCTGACTGAAGCTTTCTTT,few,TRBV7-9,TRBD1,TRBJ1-1
CASSPGLQTQYF,TGTGCCAGCAGCCCCGGACTCCAGACGCAGTATTTT,-,TRBV4-2,-,TRBJ2-3
CASSSKPGHSDNEQFF,TGTGCCAGCAGTTCCAAGCCGGGACATTCAGACAATGAGCAGTTCTTC,-,TRBV7-6,-,TRBJ2-1
CSVEGTGGYEQYF,TGCAGCGTTGAAGGGACAGGGGGCTACGAGCAGTACTTC,-,TRBV29-1,TRBD1,TRBJ2-7
CASSYRVTDTQYF,TGTGCCAGCAGCTACAGGGTCACAGATACTCAGTATTTT,-,TRBV7-6,-,TRBJ2-3
CASSDGYQPQHF,TGTGCCAGCAGTGACGGGTACCAGCCCCAGCATTTT,-,TRBV2,-,TRBJ1-5
CASSFKGGLYQPQHF,TGTGCCAGCAGCTTCAAGGGGGGTCTTTATCAGCCCCAGCATTTT,-,TRBV11-3,-,TRBJ1-5
CASSKRLAGTYEQYF,TGTGCCAGCAGCAAGAGACTAGCGGGAACTTACGAGCAGTACTTC,-,TRBV11-1,TRBD2,TRBJ2-7
CSARVLTDTQYF,TGCAGTGCTAGAGTCCTAACAGATACGCAGTATTTT,-,TRBV20-1,-,TRBJ2-3
CASSHGQNYEQYF,TGTGCCAGCAGCCATGGACAGAACTACGAGCAGTACTTC,-,TRBV7-3,-,TRBJ2-7
CASSQEGSFQPQHF,TGCGCCAGCAGCCAAGAGGGAAGTTTTCAGCCCCAGCATTTT,-,TRBV4-1,-,TRBJ1-5
CSVDYTGELFF,TGCAGCGTTGACTACACCGGGGAGCTGTTTTTT,-,TRBV29-1,-,TRBJ2-2
CSATPRVTVETQYF,TGCAGTGCTACGCCCCGGGTGACAGTGGAGACCCAGTACTTC,-,TRBV20-1,-,TRBJ2-5
CASSAGPSSYEQYF,TGTGCCAGCAGTGCTGGGCCAAGCTCCTACGAGCAGTACTTC,-,TRBV25-1,-,TRBJ2-7
CASSLGGDIGYTF,TGTGCCAGCAGTTTAGGCGGGGACATCGGCTACACCTTC,-,TRBV12-3/TRBV12-4,-,TRBJ1-2
CASSQDLAQAFF,TGTGCCAGCAGCCAAGATCTAGCCCAGGCTTTCTTT,-,TRBV14,-,TRBJ1-1
CASSLDRGAYEQYF,TGTGCCAGCAGCTTAGACAGGGGAGCCTACGAGCAGTACTTC,few,TRBV11-1,TRBD1,TRBJ2-7
CASSREMGGSYNEQFF,TGTGCCAGCTCACGGGAGATGGGGGGCTCCTACAATGAGCAGTTCTTC,-,TRBV18,-,TRBJ2-1
CSVQGVPSYEQYF,TGCAGCGTTCAAGGGGTCCCCTCCTACGAGCAGTACTTC,-,TRBV29-1,-,TRBJ2-7
CASSQDLSGSYNEQYF,TGTGCCAGCAGCCAAGATCTTAGCGGGAGTTATAACGAGCAGTACTTC,-,TRBV4-2,TRBD2,TRBJ2-7
CSVLSGSYEQYF,TGCAGCGTACTAAGCGGGAGCTACGAGCAGTACTTC,once,TRBV29-1,TRBD2,TRBJ2-7
CSNRGSWDTQYF,TGCAGTAACAGGGGGTCATGGGATACGCAGTATTTT,once,TRBV20-1,TRBD1,TRBJ2-3
CAAQDVFHEQYF,TGTGCCGCGCAGGACGTATTTCACGAGCAGTACTTC,few,TRBV19,-,TRBJ2-7